This entry lists 14 T cell receptor beta chains sequenced from one sample in a study of cytomegalovirus exposure and HLA in healthy donors. Measured with immunoSEQ multiplex PCR; TCRdb has only the in-frame clones, and not every one. The sample yields 260,000 or so clones, 90% seen once. The specimen sequenced was PBMCs. The receptors derive from a woman in her twenties or thirties in good health and CMV-seronegative.

The rearrangement links TRBV28 to TRBJ1-2, with 8 bases matching TRBD1. V gave up 6 bases and J gave up 8 bases; unmatched junction bases: 5. CDR3 size: 12 residues. Germline-derived CDR1 and CDR2 are MDHEN and SYDVKM. This chain's CDR3 is CASSQGARGYTF. CDR3 bases: TGTGCCAGCAGCCAGGGGGCTCGCGGCTACACCTTC.

J is TRBJ2-3 and V is TRBV5-1; TRBD1 or TRBD2 may be the D gene (5 bases each). The CDR3 is 18 amino acids. V lost 0 bases to trimming and J lost 0 bases, with 17 bases between them. The germline CDR1 and CDR2 sequences are SGHRS and YFSETQ. CDR3 coding DNA: TGCGCCAGCAGCTTGGACAGGACGAGGGTTACTAGCACAGATACGCAGTATTTT. It encodes CASSLDRTRVTSTDTQYF.

This clone has more than one count but fewer than ten. The rearrangement joins TRBV6-1 to TRBJ1-2; TRBD1 matches 8 bases. The CDR3 sequence is 14 residues long. Trimming cost V 7 bases and J 6 bases; bases outside gene matches: 10. The V gene's germline CDR1 is MNHNS and CDR2 SASEGT. The CDR3 sequence: CASNPRDRRHGYTF. The CDR3 DNA reads TGTGCCAGCAACCCTAGGGACAGGAGGCATGGCTACACCTTC.

The chain employs TRBV9 and TRBJ2-7; D is perhaps TRBD1 or TRBD2 (7 bases each). Germline V CDR1 and CDR2: SGDLS, YYNGEE. The CDR3 sequence is 15 residues long. V was pared by 0 bases and J by 3 bases, with 13 bases between. This CDR3 is CASSVGAGGGYEQYF. The CDR3 DNA sequence: TGTGCCAGCAGCGTAGGTGCAGGGGGGGGCTACGAGCAGTACTTC.

The chain has TRBV12-2 and TRBJ2-3; TRBD1 was called by the table and not checked on the DNA. TRBV12-2 is tagged as a pseudogene. The CDR3 length is 17 residues. The CDR3 loop reads CASRLAGQGRITDTQYF. CDR3 DNA: TGTGCAAGTCGCTTAGCGGGGCAGGGGCGAATCACAGATACGCAGTATTTT.

The V gene is TRBV5-1, the J gene TRBJ2-7; 7 bases agree with TRBD2. The V gene end was trimmed by 3 bases and the J gene end by 3 bases; junction bases not matched to a gene: 9. The CDR3 has 15 amino acids. Germline-derived CDR1 and CDR2 are SGHRS and YFSETQ. The CDR3 DNA reads TGCGCCAGCAGCTCAACTAGCGAAGCCTTCTACGAGCAGTACTTC. Translated, it gives CASSSTSEAFYEQYF.

V is TRBV7-3 and J is TRBJ2-7; D may be TRBD1 (6 bases). V was trimmed by 5 bases and J by 6 bases, leaving 17 bases between them. This CDR3 contains 14 residues. The germline V gene has CDR1 SGHTA and CDR2 FQGTGA. This chain's CDR3 is CASSPLQGSVEQYF. The CDR3 DNA reads TGTGCCAGCAGCCCACTACAGGGTTCGGTCGAGCAGTACTTC.

This chain uses TRBV6-5 with TRBJ2-1; 8 nucleotides match TRBD1. The germline V gene encodes CDR1 MNHEY and CDR2 SVGAGI. The CDR3 runs 14 residues. V trimming: 7 bases; J trimming: 1 base; junction bases outside the gene matches: 3. In DNA, the CDR3 is TGTGCCAGCAAGAGACAGGGGTCCTACAATGAGCAGTTCTTC. It specifies CASKRQGSYNEQFF.

This clone was observed once. This chain links TRBV30 with TRBJ1-2, with D hard to call. The germline CDR1 and CDR2 sequences are GTSNPN and SVGIG (reference sequence). There are 12 residues in the CDR3. V shed 5 bases and J shed 2 bases, with 9 bases lying between them. CDR3 coding DNA: TGTGCCTGGCGCAGGCAGAACTATGGCTACACCTTC. This gives the protein CAWRRQNYGYTF.

The gene calls are TRBV5-6 and TRBJ2-7; 7 bases align to TRBD1. This CDR3 is 15 amino acids long. Germline lookup yields CDR1 SGHDT and CDR2 YYEEEE. V was pared by 0 bases and J by 1 base, with 4 bases of the junction left unmatched. The CDR3 nucleotides are TGTGCCAGCAGCTTGGGTGACAGGGAATCCTACGAGCAGTACTTC. It specifies CASSLGDRESYEQYF.

V usage is TRBV9 and J usage is TRBJ2-7; TRBD1 matches 8 bases. The ends lost 4 bases at V and 5 bases at J; junction bases unmatched: 5. The CDR3 is 13 amino acids. Germline assignment: CDR1 SGDLS and CDR2 YYNGEE. The CDR3 here is CASSFDRGNEQYF. Here the CDR3 DNA reads TGTGCCAGCAGCTTTGACAGGGGAAACGAGCAGTACTTC.

The rearrangement links TRBV2 to TRBJ1-3, with a weak D call TRBD1 (5 bases). CDR3 size: 14 residues. Trimming cost V 6 bases and J 0 bases, with 9 bases left between them. Per germline, CDR1 SNHLY and CDR2 FYNNEI. CDR3 DNA sequence: TGTGCCAGCAGCCGGGACTTCTCTGGAAACACCATATATTTT. This codes for CASSRDFSGNTIYF. The whole variable domain, filled in from reference TRBV2 and TRBJ1-3, reads EPEVTQTPSHQVTQMGQEVILRCVPISNHLYFYWYRQILGQKVEFLVSFYNNEISEKSEIFDDQFSVERPDGSNFTLKIRSTKLEDSAMYFCASSRDFSGNTIYFGEGSWLTVV.

The J gene is TRBJ1-5, the V gene TRBV27; D gene uncertain. Germline values: CDR1 MNHEY, CDR2 SMNVEV (reference sequence). Trimming pared 0 bases from V and 4 bases from J, leaving 16 bases between. The CDR3 totals 17 residues. The CDR3 protein is CASSLSAVPTANQPQHF. For the CDR3, the DNA is TGTGCCAGCAGTTTATCTGCGGTACCGACGGCTAATCAGCCCCAGCATTTT.

The CDR3 nucleotides are TGTGCCAGCTCCAGGCGCCCTGGCAATGAGCAGTTCTTC. The encoded protein is CASSRRPGNEQFF. The V call is TRBV5-6, the J call TRBJ2-1; D gene unclear. The germline gives CDR1 SGHDT, CDR2 YYEEEE. V dropped 7 bases and J dropped 6 bases, with 14 bases sitting between them. CDR3 length equals 13 residues.